Sequencing of this T cell receptor beta chain was carried out in a study of cytomegalovirus exposure and HLA in healthy donors. The PCR employed 60 Vbeta primers together with 13 Jbeta primers. TCRdb keeps only in-frame clones here, not all; method: immunoSEQ multiplex PCR. There are around 200,000 clones in the sample; about three quarters occur only once, and 15% to 19% lies in the top ten. The sequence derives from a man in his forties or fifties in good health and CMV-seronegative. What was sequenced was PBMCs.

The CDR3 DNA follows: TGTGCCAGCAGCTTTCCAGGGCAACTATACACTGAAGCTTTCTTT. This codes for CASSFPGQLYTEAFF. The V gene is TRBV7-8, the J gene TRBJ1-1; a possible D gene is TRBD1 (5 bases). CDR1 is SGHVS and CDR2 is FQNEAQ in the germline V gene. The CDR3 spans 15 residues. Trimming took 3 bases from V and 3 from J, leaving 14 bases between them.